This note documents a single TCR beta chain sequence. The antigen remains undetermined. The sample belongs to a study of T cells expressing NK-cell markers. Whole-study context: The authors derived TCR beta repertoires from sorted CD3+CD56+NKG2C+, CD3+CD56+NKG2C- and CD3+CD56-NKG2C+ T cells. Study-wide points: NKG2C+ dominant clonotypes from 6 or 7 donors made up about 1.0-7.5% of CD8+ T cells. Also leading the CD3+CD56-NKG2C+ fraction in a few donors were these clonotypes.

The CDR3 is 15 residues long. The germline CDR1 and CDR2 sequences are MNHEY and SMNVEV (reference sequence). 5'RACE template switching with UMIs produced the TCR beta cDNA. TCRdb reprocessed the 5' RACE reads and keeps a single row for each CDR3 protein, giving no DNA. The listing records some 600,000 distinct CDR3 sequences. Sequencing was done on a sample of blood T cells: a sorted CD56 or NKG2C T cell subset, CD4+ or CD8+ T cells, or bulk PBMC T cells (not recorded which). This clonotype originated in a man younger than 35 in good health. The V gene is TRBV27, the J gene TRBJ2-1; TCRdb designates TRBD1, a call that cannot be tested without DNA. The CDR3 loop reads CASSPAGTIYNEQFF.